The entry that follows covers one T cell receptor beta chain sequence. The sample originates from a study of shared clonotypes between healthy human individuals. Sorted-subset replicate PCRs used about 200 ng of genomic DNA. This amount corresponded to about 29,000 T cell genomes. The method was immunoSEQ multiplex PCR; TCRdb's version includes in-frame clones alone and lacks a portion of them. This sample has about 2.1 million clones, with 85% to 95% found just once. It was CD45RO-negative cells, positively selected for CCR7, that made up naive CD8 cells, with terminally differentiated effector memory CD45RA+ cells excluded. V gave up 2 bases and J gave up 6 bases, with 10 bases separating them. The germline V gene encodes CDR1 MNHNY and CDR2 SVGAGI (reference sequence). This CDR3 has 13 residues.

V gene TRBV6-6 combines with J gene TRBJ1-2; possibly TRBD1 for D (6 bases). This receptor was taken from a man in his late teens or twenties in good health. Some clones in this sample may be carry-over from other donors' samples. The sequencing sample was made of naive CD8+ T cells from PBMCs. The CDR3 region is CASSYIQGDGYTF. The CDR3 nucleotides are TGTGCCAGCAGTTACATACAGGGTGATGGCTACACCTTC.